This entry is about one T cell receptor beta chain. The clone's antigen remains unknown. Germline and junction disagree at one end, which may indicate a read error. Libraries were made using the immunoSEQ multiplex PCR assay. T cell repertoires were profiled by deep sequencing of rearranged TCR beta loci, alongside multiparametric flow cytometry. The table comes from immuneACCESS by way of TCRdb, which keeps in-frame sequences with V and J called. Part of the clones is missing from these tables; in studies checked, under half for an unresolved V gene and the rest for unknown reasons. This sample lists 65,000 to 85,000 clones; 85% to 95% were detected once. Over 2% of the sample lies in the top ten. The entry originates in a study of lymphopenia after photon versus proton radiotherapy (dated by TCRdb to about 2019). Describing the broader study: Photon and proton radiation therapy were compared by the study for their immunological effects in patients with gastrointestinal tumors who developed high-grade lymphopenia. The cohort included 15 to 20 patients with gastrointestinal tumors who developed lymphopenia after receiving either photon or proton therapy. The study was designed to characterize how the impact on the immune system differs between the two radiation modalities. What the work shows at the level of the full study, not this receptor alone: The authors looked at the survival association only in patients who died, and they framed better survival with proton therapy as a possibility rather than a demonstrated result. After the lymphocyte count nadir, oligoclonal expansion, especially of CD8+ Temra cells, was observed in photon-treated repertoires, and the drop in diversity was driven by this expansion. Among patients across the cohort who died, overall survival time showed an inverse correlation with a larger post-nadir drop in TCR diversity. During treatment, patients who received proton therapy stayed relatively stable, whereas patients who received photon therapy lost naive T cells and TCR diversity and gained effector/memory populations.

CDR1 MNHEY and CDR2 SVGAGI were looked up in the germline V gene. The CDR3 goes from the cysteine to the phenylalanine over 14 residues. Here the CDR3 DNA is all that survives: 42 bases in frame from base 1. The rearrangement joined TRBV6-5 to TRBJ1-6; perhaps TRBD1 is the D gene, with 5 bases matching. The origin of this receptor is a middle-aged woman with cholangiocarcinoma. The sequencing here drew on peripheral blood, taken from a patient treated with photon-based radiotherapy. The DNA reads as follows: TGTGCCAGCAGAAAAGGACACTATGATTCACCCCTCCACTTT. It translates to CASRKGHYDSPLHF.